This T cell receptor beta chain emerged from a study of T-cell reconstitution after alpha-beta-depleted transplantation in children (TCRdb year 2016). Broadly, across the study: T-cell immune reconstitution after TCRalphabeta/CD19-depleted allogeneic hematopoietic cell transplantation in children was quantitatively tracked in the study by means of TCR repertoire profiling. The research as a whole found: Over the following months the frequencies of hyperexpanded clones went down, and after one year T-cell counts and TCRbeta diversity were mostly credited to newly produced T cells. Apparently early alphabetaT-cell count recovery about two months after transplant reportedly relied on only several hundred rapidly expanded clones derived from non-depleted graft cells. In some patients, the high TCRbeta diversity seen at day 60 was put down to recipient T cells and intrathymic progenitors that had survived conditioning.

The library was generated by PCR. The sequencer was an Illumina HiSeq 2500. Molecular barcoding was employed in the preparation of TCR libraries, with unique molecular identifiers being used to normalize TCRbeta repertoire quantification. TCRdb reanalyzed the raw reads on its own, using fastp at Q25 for trimming and MiXCR for clone calling, and kept in-frame beta chains. Every entry covers one CDR3 protein and lists the most common genes and DNA from its rows. Across this sample there are 550,000 to 600,000 distinct CDR3 sequences, with 23% seen only once. The ten most abundant clones make up roughly 15% of the sample. The CDR3 starts with the cysteine, ends with the phenylalanine, and has 15 residues. Just the 45-base CDR3 DNA is kept, in frame starting at base 1. Trimming at the junction amounts to 2 bases on V and 1 base on J, and the germline ends lie 9 bases apart. The germline V gene specifies MNHEY as CDR1 and SVGEGT as CDR2.

This sample's treatment or condition label indicates: allogeneic hematopoietic cell transplantation with graft depleted of TCRalphabeta T cells and CD19 B cells. Transplant recipients were children who received TCRalphabeta/CD19-depleted allogeneic hematopoietic cell grafts. This clonotype was seen a handful of times. It lacks a known antigen. The record has no base qualities; no much larger clone is one base away. The sequence was obtained from a boy under two years old who had a stem cell transplant for acute myeloid leukemia, so the T cells may come from the graft donor. The sequence links TRBV6-2 or TRBV6-3 to TRBJ1-5; the D gene identity is not certain. The sequencing here drew on PBMCs, mostly from graft donor cells, taken 360 days after TCRalphabeta/CD19-depleted stem cell transplant. The DNA sequence is as follows: TGTGCCAGCAGTTACGGCACGGGGAGCAATCAGCCCCAGCATTTT. This sequence encodes CASSYGTGSNQPQHF.